Presented here are 27 T cell receptor beta chains from one specimen sequenced in a study of PD-L1 blockade in urothelial cancer. Libraries were prepared by immunoSEQ multiplex PCR; TCRdb keeps only in-frame clonotypes and omits some of them. The sample carries roughly 87,000 clones, 87% recorded once. Here the sequenced sample was PBMCs, taken around atezolizumab (anti-PD-L1) treatment. The source is a woman aged 70-85 years with urothelial cancer.

The gene calls are TRBV27 and TRBJ1-5; D may be TRBD1 (6 bases). Germline V gene sequence: CDR1 MNHEY, CDR2 SMNVEV (reference sequence). V lost 5 bases to trimming and J lost 0 bases, with 14 bases between them. This CDR3 is 16 amino acids long. CDR3 DNA sequence: TGTGCCAGCAGTCTTCCGGGACAACATAGCAATCAGCCCCAGCATTTT. It specifies CASSLPGQHSNQPQHF.

The rearrangement links TRBV7-2 to TRBJ2-1; a possible D gene is TRBD1 (6 bases). CDR3 length: 18 residues. V shed 1 base and J shed 9 bases, with 25 bases lying between them. Germline V lookup: CDR1 SGHTA, CDR2 FQGNSA. For the CDR3, the DNA is TGTGCCAGCAGCTTAGTTTCGTTGGGGGCAGGGTCTAGAGTTGAGCAGTTCTTC. Amino acids: CASSLVSLGAGSRVEQFF. Together with reference TRBV7-2 and TRBJ2-1, the CDR3 gives the full variable domain: GAGVSQSPSNKVTEKGKDVELRCDPISGHTALYWYRQSLGQGLEFLIYFQGNSAPDKSGLPSDRFSAERTGGSVSTLTIQRTQQEDSAVYLCASSLVSLGAGSRVEQFFGPGTRLTVL.

V usage is TRBV19 and J usage is TRBJ1-3; D uncertain. V was trimmed by 6 bases and J by 4 bases, leaving 13 bases between them. Germline V gene data show CDR1 as LNHDA and CDR2 as SQIVND (reference sequence). The CDR3 has 14 residues. CDR3 coding DNA: TGTGCCAGTAGCCCAGTCTTTACCGGAAACACCATATATTTT. This sequence encodes CASSPVFTGNTIYF. Using reference TRBV19 and TRBJ1-3 for the parts outside the CDR3, the full variable domain is DGGITQSPKYLFRKEGQNVTLSCEQNLNHDAMYWYRQDPGQGLRLIYYSQIVNDFQKGDIAEGYSVSREKKESFPLTVTSAQKNPTAFYLCASSPVFTGNTIYFGEGSWLTVV.

The gene calls are TRBV27 and TRBJ1-2, with D perhaps TRBD1 (6 bases). The CDR3 consists of 15 residues. V lost 3 bases and J lost 2, with 13 bases in between. Per the germline V gene, CDR1 is MNHEY and CDR2 is SMNVEV (reference sequence). CDR3 nucleotides: TGTGCCAGCAGTTTCCGGGGGGCACTCAACTATGGCTACACCTTC. This codes for CASSFRGALNYGYTF.

The chain couples TRBV5-4 to TRBJ1-1; 8 positions agree with TRBD1. The germline V gene encodes CDR1 SGHNT and CDR2 YYREEE (reference sequence). V dropped 4 bases and J dropped 5; count of bases not matched to a gene: 10. CDR3 size: 15 residues. The CDR3 region is CASSHQQGEGTEAFF. CDR3 sequence (DNA): TGTGCCAGCAGCCACCAACAGGGGGAAGGGACTGAAGCTTTCTTT. Drawing the rest from reference TRBV5-4 and TRBJ1-1, the complete variable domain is ETGVTQSPTHLIKTRGQQVTLRCSSQSGHNTVSWYQQALGQGPQFIFQYYREEENGRGNFPPRFSGLQFPNYSSELNVNALELDDSALYLCASSHQQGEGTEAFFGQGTRLTVV.

This chain uses TRBV5-1 with TRBJ2-3, with no clear D. The germline CDR1 and CDR2 sequences are SGHRS and YFSETQ. The CDR3 spans 16 residues. V was trimmed by 0 bases and J by 0 bases, leaving 11 bases between them. The CDR3 sequence is CASSLVAETSTDTQYF. CDR3 bases: TGCGCCAGCAGCTTGGTTGCGGAAACTAGCACAGATACGCAGTATTTT.

Points on this clone: This same CDR3 is encoded by further DNA sequences in the sample. This chain connects TRBV6-5 to TRBJ1-3; 8 bases line up with TRBD1. This CDR3 spans 15 amino acids. The V segment lost 0 bases and the J segment 4 bases; nucleotides outside the gene matches: 2. Germline V gene data show CDR1 as MNHEY and CDR2 as SVGAGI. CDR3 bases: TGTGCCAGCAGTTACTCGACAGGGGCAGGAAACACCATATATTTT. Translation: CASSYSTGAGNTIYF.

The rearrangement uses TRBV28 and TRBJ2-1; TRBD1 matches 12 bases. The CDR3 has 16 amino acids. Trimming removed 1 base from V and 7 bases from J; junction bases left unmatched: 5. The V gene's germline CDR1 is MDHEN and CDR2 SYDVKM. The CDR3 is CASSLLGQGAHNEQFF. In nucleotides, the CDR3 is TGTGCCAGCAGTTTATTGGGACAGGGGGCTCATAATGAGCAGTTCTTC.

The chain has TRBV5-4 and TRBJ2-2, with TRBD1 identical over 8 bases. Germline V gene lookup returns CDR1 SGHNT and CDR2 YYREEE (reference sequence). This CDR3 contains 16 residues. V dropped 5 bases and J dropped 2; count of bases not matched to a gene: 8. CDR3 nucleotides: TGTGCCAGCAGACCGAACCAGGGGGCCAACACCGGGGAGCTGTTTTTT. Residues: CASRPNQGANTGELFF.

The chain joins TRBV30 to TRBJ2-4; D is ambiguous. The CDR3 is 11 amino acids. Germline lookup yields CDR1 GTSNPN and CDR2 SVGIG (reference sequence). The germline V and J ends were trimmed by 4 bases and 2 bases, with 3 bases remaining between them. In DNA, the CDR3 is TGTGCCTGGACAACCAAAAACATTCAGTACTTC. This translates into CAWTTKNIQYF.

V and J are TRBV6-1 and TRBJ1-3; 9 bases map to TRBD1. The CDR3 runs to 14 residues. V was pared by 6 bases and J by 5 bases, with 5 bases of the junction left unmatched. The germline V gene encodes CDR1 MNHNS and CDR2 SASEGT. CDR3 bases: TGTGCCAGCAGATCGGGACAGGGAAGAAACACCATATATTTT. Encoded protein: CASRSGQGRNTIYF.

This clone was picked up one time. The chain combines TRBV6-5 with TRBJ1-2; tentative D call: TRBD1 (5 bases). V was shortened by 6 bases and J by 4 bases, with 15 bases between the two germline ends. In germline, CDR1 is MNHEY, CDR2 SVGAGI. The CDR3 contains 14 residues. CDR3 DNA: TGTGCCAGCAGATCACGCGGGGCCGCCTATGGCTACACCTTC. Amino acids: CASRSRGAAYGYTF.

This clone was counted a single time. The chain has TRBV6-5 and TRBJ2-5; 7 nucleotides line up with TRBD1. This CDR3 comprises 16 residues. After removal of 1 base from V and 2 bases from J, the junction contained 7 bases not matched to a gene. The V gene's germline CDR1 is MNHEY and CDR2 SVGAGI. In nucleotides, the CDR3 is TGTGCCAGCAGTTACTTTCTTATGACAGGGCAAGAGACCCAGTACTTC. This sequence encodes CASSYFLMTGQETQYF.

The J gene is TRBJ1-1, the V gene TRBV7-2, with a tentative D call TRBD1 (5 bases). Trimming pared 5 bases from V and 0 bases from J, leaving 10 bases between. Per germline, CDR1 SGHTA and CDR2 FQGNSA. The CDR3 is 14 amino acids. The CDR3 protein is CASSQRQLNTEAFF. DNA of the CDR3: TGTGCCAGCAGCCAAAGACAGCTGAACACTGAAGCTTTCTTT.

This chain connects TRBV9 to TRBJ2-1; maybe TRBD2 (7 bases). Germline assignment: CDR1 SGDLS and CDR2 YYNGEE. Trimming pared 4 bases from V and 6 bases from J, leaving 14 bases between. This CDR3 region has 14 residues. CDR3 coding DNA: TGTGCCAGCAGCCCAACGGCGGGGGCCAATGAGCAGTTCTTC. It translates to CASSPTAGANEQFF. The whole variable domain, filled in from reference TRBV9 and TRBJ2-1, reads DSGVTQTPKHLITATGQRVTLRCSPRSGDLSVYWYQQSLDQGLQFLIQYYNGEERAKGNILERFSAQQFPDLHSELNLSSLELGDSALYFCASSPTAGANEQFFGPGTRLTVL.

The chain uses TRBV10-3 and TRBJ2-7; TRBD2 matches 7 bases. Germline V gene sequence: CDR1 ENHRY, CDR2 SYGVKD. CDR3 size: 15 residues. V dropped 6 bases and J dropped 0; count of bases not matched to a gene: 8. This CDR3 is CAISDSGQRSYEQYF. CDR3 coding DNA: TGTGCCATCAGCGATAGCGGGCAACGCTCCTACGAGCAGTACTTC.

The chain joins TRBV6-1 to TRBJ2-7; no clear D gene. CDR1 MNHNS and CDR2 SASEGT come from the germline V gene. V was pared by 3 bases and J by 3 bases, with 3 bases between. CDR3 size: 11 residues. The DNA of the CDR3 is TGTGCCAGCAGTGACAGCTACGAGCAGTACTTC. Protein sequence: CASSDSYEQYF.

This clone was seen once. The V gene is TRBV5-1, the J gene TRBJ2-1; 10 bases align to TRBD1. After removal of 4 bases from V and 5 bases from J, the junction contained 9 bases not matched to a gene. CDR3 size: 16 residues. Germline CDR1 reads SGHRS; CDR2 reads YFSETQ. The chain's CDR3 is CASSQPRDRGNNEQFF. The CDR3 DNA reads as TGCGCCAGCAGCCAACCCCGGGACAGGGGTAACAATGAGCAGTTCTTC.

This rearrangement joins TRBV29-1 to TRBJ1-2; D gene uncertain. The length of the CDR3 is 14 residues. The V gene's germline CDR1 is SQVTM and CDR2 ANQGSEA. Trimming removed 3 bases at V and 2 bases at J, with 13 bases between. This CDR3 is CSVDLEGGNYGYTF. The CDR3 DNA is TGCAGCGTTGACTTGGAGGGAGGGAACTATGGCTACACCTTC.

The rearrangement joins TRBV11-2 to TRBJ2-2; D ambiguous. Germline values: CDR1 SGHAT, CDR2 FQNNGV. V lost 1 base, J lost 6 bases, and 9 bases lay in between. CDR3 length: 14 amino acids. The CDR3 protein is CASSLGVGAGELFF. Here the CDR3 DNA reads TGTGCCAGCAGCTTAGGTGTCGGAGCCGGGGAGCTGTTTTTT. Filled out from reference TRBV11-2 and TRBJ2-2, the complete variable domain reads EAGVAQSPRYKIIEKRQSVAFWCNPISGHATLYWYQQILGQGPKLLIQFQNNGVVDDSQLPKDRFSAERLKGVDSTLKIQPAKLEDSAVYLCASSLGVGAGELFFGEGSRLTVL.

Notes on this clone: Other DNA sequences from this sample encode an identical CDR3 as well. This sequence joins TRBV6-6 and TRBJ2-1; 9 nucleotides agree with TRBD2. Germline CDR1 and CDR2: MNHNY and SVGAGI (reference sequence). V lost 5 bases, J lost 9 bases, and 11 bases stayed unmatched. The CDR3 spans 15 residues. This chain's CDR3 is CASSGRAGGPIEQFF. The CDR3 coding sequence is TGTGCCAGCAGTGGCCGAGCGGGAGGACCTATTGAGCAGTTCTTC.

This chain connects TRBV5-1 to TRBJ1-1; 7 bases align to TRBD1. The V gene end was trimmed by 0 bases and the J gene end by 0 bases; junction bases not matched to a gene: 2. There are 15 residues in the CDR3. Germline CDR1 SGHRS, CDR2 YFSETQ. As DNA, the CDR3 is TGCGCCAGCAGCTTGGGCGACAGGGTGAACACTGAAGCTTTCTTT. Translating it yields CASSLGDRVNTEAFF.

This chain joins TRBV4-1 and TRBJ2-1, with D perhaps TRBD2 (5 bases). Germline V gene lookup returns CDR1 MGHRA and CDR2 YSYEKL. V was trimmed by 1 base and J by 8 bases, leaving 6 bases between them. CDR3 length: 12 amino acids. CDR3 in DNA: TGCGCCAGCAGCCAAGGGACTTATGAGCAGTTCTTC. Translation: CASSQGTYEQFF.

The rearrangement links TRBV7-9 to TRBJ2-7; D is unclear. V lost 6 bases and J lost 0, with 9 bases in between. CDR1 is SEHNR, CDR2 FQNEAQ, per germline (reference sequence). This CDR3 is 13 amino acids long. The CDR3 is CASSGSSSYEQYF. The CDR3 bases are TGTGCCAGCAGTGGCTCCTCCTCCTACGAGCAGTACTTC. The complete variable domain, with remaining parts taken from reference TRBV7-9 and TRBJ2-7, reads DTGVSQNPRHKITKRGQNVTFRCDPISEHNRLYWYRQTLGQGPEFLTYFQNEAQLEKSRLLSDRFSAERPKGSFSTLEIQRTEQGDSAMYLCASSGSSSYEQYFGPGTRLTVT.

This chain links TRBV29-1 with TRBJ1-1; 8 bases align to TRBD1. The CDR3 has 13 residues. Per germline, CDR1 SQVTM and CDR2 ANQGSEA. The V segment lost 5 bases and the J segment 5 bases; nucleotides outside the gene matches: 7. DNA for the CDR3: TGCAGCGTTTCGGACAGGGCGCTTACTGAAGCTTTCTTT. It yields the protein CSVSDRALTEAFF.

The V and J genes are TRBV18 and TRBJ1-3, with D perhaps matching TRBD1 (5 bases). Germline-derived CDR1 and CDR2 are KGHSH and LQKENI. V lost 0 bases and J 4 bases, leaving 10 bases between the germline ends. The CDR3 contains 15 residues. The CDR3 reads CASSPPAGVGNTIYF. Here the CDR3 DNA reads TGTGCCAGCTCACCACCAGCGGGGGTCGGAAACACCATATATTTT.

The chain couples TRBV10-3 to TRBJ2-7; maybe TRBD2 (5 bases). The CDR3 spans 14 residues. From germline, CDR1 is ENHRY and CDR2 SYGVKD. The ends were cut back, 9 bases at V and 0 bases at J, with 15 bases in the middle. The CDR3 nucleotides read TGTGCCATGGCCGGCTCGGGGAGCTCCTACGAGCAGTACTTC. It codes for CAMAGSGSSYEQYF.